The 5 T cell receptor beta chains listed next were all sequenced from one sample in a study of blood T cell repertoires in COVID-19. The data were produced by immunoSEQ multiplex PCR, yet TCRdb's version contains in-frame clones alone and is incomplete. The sample includes approximately 100,000 clones, about 85% seen only once; the top ten take approximately 3.1%. Material for sequencing was peripheral blood. Every receptor here comes from a man between 45 and 60 years old in a cohort sampled during active COVID-19.

V gene TRBV27 combines with J gene TRBJ2-3, with D maybe TRBD1 (6 bases). The CDR3 totals 15 residues. CDR1 and CDR2 from the germline V gene are MNHEY and SMNVEV (reference sequence). V lost 3 bases and J lost 0, with 10 bases in between. CDR3 in DNA: TGTGCCAGCAGTTTCACAGGGTGGAGCACAGATACGCAGTATTTT. Translation gives CASSFTGWSTDTQYF.

This clone appeared a single time. Here the CDR3 DNA reads TGCGCCAGCTCAGCTGCCGAGCGGGGGGATGAGCAGTTCTTC. It specifies CASSAAERGDEQFF. The chain carries TRBV5-1 and TRBJ2-1; 9 bases are shared with TRBD2. The CDR3 totals 14 residues. Germline values: CDR1 SGHRS, CDR2 YFSETQ. V shed 7 bases and J 8 bases; nucleotides not matched to a gene: 10.

This sequence joins TRBV23-1 and TRBJ1-1; D ambiguous. TRBV23-1 is classed as an ORF, of uncertain function. The CDR3 consists of 13 residues. Trimming cost V 2 bases and J 7 bases, with 11 bases left between them. As DNA, the CDR3 is TGCGCCAGCAGTCAAGAGGATTTTAATGAAGCTTTCTTT. This gives the protein CASSQEDFNEAFF.

The genes are TRBV6-4 and TRBJ1-6, with 10 bases matching TRBD1. Germline V CDR1 and CDR2: MRHNA, SNTAGT. This CDR3 has 15 amino acids. The J segment lost 5 bases and the V segment lost 6 bases, leaving 4 bases of the junction unmatched. The CDR3 coding sequence is TGTGCCAGCAGCCCCGGGACAGGGGATAATTCACCCCTCCACTTT. Translation gives CASSPGTGDNSPLHF.

The CDR3 DNA reads TGTGCCAGCAGGACTGATTATAATTCACCCCTCCACTTT. It yields the protein CASRTDYNSPLHF. The genes are TRBV12-3 or TRBV12-4 and TRBJ1-6; D unclear. Trimming left V 6 bases short and J 4 bases short, with 7 bases between. There are 13 residues in the CDR3.